Listed below are T cell receptor beta chains from one sample, sequenced in a study of T cell responses to AZD1222 COVID-19 vaccine. The assay was immunoSEQ multiplex PCR, and TCRdb's table has in-frame clones only and misses some. In the table there are 150,000 to 200,000 clones, 70% to 90% of which are singletons. The sample in question was peripheral blood, obtained 28 days after the second AZD1222 dose. These receptor sequences come from an adult who received the AZD1222 COVID-19 vaccine. Each CDR3 is given without its conserved first and last residue. Each record gives: J gene, V gene, clone size, CDR3 protein. Size is omitted from some rows. Given values are once, few, many or a class for expanded clones.

TRBJ2-2,TRBV6-5,NA,ASSHGQGNTGELF
TRBJ2-7,TRBV11-2,NA,ASSRTYEQY
TRBJ2-2,TRBV6-4,NA,ASSDGSGGANTGELF
TRBJ1-1,TRBV5-1,few,ASSFLWQTEMNTEAF
TRBJ2-7,TRBV19,NA,ASSIRQETYEQY
TRBJ2-7,TRBV19,few,ASSIGLTGPLHEQY
TRBJ2-1,TRBV6-1,NA,ASSEVRASGGNEQF
TRBJ1-2,TRBV28,NA,ASSPGQSNYGYT
TRBJ1-6,TRBV14,few,ASSHRQGRDSPLH
TRBJ2-3,TRBV5-4,NA,ASSLMPGGTDTQY
TRBJ2-2,TRBV19,NA,ASSIGRRAGELF
TRBJ2-1,TRBV30,NA,AWKGPGGGNNEQF
TRBJ2-2,TRBV27,NA,ASSLQVTTNTGELF
TRBJ1-1,TRBV28,NA,ASSLYTEAF
TRBJ2-7,TRBV18,once,ASSPRSAGGSYEQY
TRBJ1-3,TRBV25-1,NA,ASSTGSSGNTIY
TRBJ2-7,TRBV19,NA,ASCSRGSYEQY
TRBJ1-1,TRBV5-8,NA,ASSSPSAAYGEAF
TRBJ2-5,TRBV3-1/TRBV3-2,NA,ASSQDEGKQETQY
TRBJ2-3,TRBV10-2,NA,ASRAGGGTDTQY
TRBJ2-5,TRBV6-2/TRBV6-3,NA,ASSWLAGGQETQY
TRBJ1-3,TRBV5-1,NA,ASSPRSNGDTIY
TRBJ2-7,TRBV4-2,NA,ASSHSDRAYEQY
TRBJ1-5,TRBV7-2,NA,ASSTWAGVNQPQH
TRBJ1-1,TRBV6-5,NA,ASSRQTGGITEAF
TRBJ1-6,TRBV7-3,NA,ASSFGSGSPLH
TRBJ2-7,TRBV19,NA,ASGDSFYEQY
TRBJ1-2,TRBV7-2,once,ASSLEAGRNYGYT
TRBJ1-2,TRBV11-2,NA,ASSLLRGHGYT
TRBJ2-7,TRBV6-1,NA,ASSDQLGSYEQY
TRBJ2-5,TRBV5-1,NA,ASSPGLAGAQETQY